The 11 T cell receptor beta chains presented below share a single source sample, sequenced in a study of post-analysis software for immune sequencing data. These receptors have no identified antigens. Study-wide results and limits: Controls showed lower frequencies than patients for five TRBV segments, and TRBV5-6, TRBV5-1 and TRBV20-1 were among these.

cDNA libraries for TCR beta contained unique molecular identifiers. TCRdb re-called the PCR reads with MiXCR, one entry per CDR3 protein. The sample contains approximately 630,000 distinct CDR3 sequences, 55% to 70% of which appear only once. The material sequenced was blood. The receptors shown here come from a girl aged 2 to 10 with multiple sclerosis.

Turning to this clonotype: The junction does not match germline at one end; this may be a read error. The chain uses TRBV4-3 and TRBJ1-5, with D maybe TRBD1 (5 bases). CDR3 size: 15 residues. Per the germline V gene, CDR1 is LGHNA and CDR2 is YSLEER. CDR3 nucleotides: TGCGCCAGCAGCCAAGAAGCGGGGCCAAGTCAGTCCCAGCATTTT. Translated: CASSQEAGPSQSQHF.

V and J are TRBV29-1 and TRBJ2-1, with a weak D call TRBD2 (5 bases). CDR3 length equals 10 residues. Between the trimmed V and J ends, which lost 2 bases and 10 bases, there was a span of 6 bases. Germline CDR1 SQVTM, CDR2 ANQGSEA. CDR3 sequence reads: CSVERGEQFF. The CDR3, as DNA: TGCAGCGTTGAAAGAGGGGAGCAGTTCTTC.

The chain couples TRBV18 to TRBJ2-1; 7 nucleotides match TRBD1. The germline V gene encodes CDR1 KGHSH and CDR2 LQKENI. CDR3 length equals 16 residues. V shed 4 bases and J 4 bases; nucleotides not matched to a gene: 10. CDR3 DNA: TGTGCCAGCTCACTCACTTTGACAGGGAGATACAATGAGCAGTTCTTC. Protein: CASSLTLTGRYNEQFF.

The chain has TRBV29-1 and TRBJ2-3; D may be TRBD1 (6 bases). Germline V gives CDR1 SQVTM, CDR2 ANQGSEA. V dropped 6 bases and J dropped 4 bases, with 11 bases sitting between them. CDR3 length: 12 residues. The DNA for the CDR3 is TGCAGCGTCGGACAGTTAGCAGATACGCAGTATTTT. As protein: CSVGQLADTQYF.

The chain carries TRBV4-1 and TRBJ1-6; D is perhaps TRBD1 (5 bases). Germline assignment: CDR1 MGHRA and CDR2 YSYEKL. V was trimmed by 1 base and J by 18 bases, leaving 10 bases between them. The CDR3 covers 11 residues. CDR3 protein: CASSQAGGHHF. CDR3 coding DNA: TGCGCCAGCAGCCAAGCAGGAGGACACCACTTT.

The chain links TRBV11-2 to TRBJ2-2, with 16 bases lining up with TRBD2. Germline V gene data show CDR1 as SGHAT and CDR2 as FQNNGV. J gave up 4 bases and V 5 bases, and 7 bases lay outside the gene matches. The length of the CDR3 is 18 residues. CDR3 nucleotides: TGTGCCAGCAGCCCGGGACTAGCGGGAGGGCGAGCCACCGGGGAGCTGTTTTTT. Amino acids: CASSPGLAGGRATGELFF.

The chain couples TRBV4-2 to TRBJ2-5, with D perhaps matching TRBD1 or TRBD2 (5 bases each). Per germline, CDR1 LGHNA and CDR2 YNFKEQ. Trimming shortened V by 4 bases and J by 11 bases, and 17 bases separated the two germline ends. This CDR3 contains 13 residues. This CDR3 reads CASSLQRGNEQYF. In nucleotides, the CDR3 is TGTGCCAGCAGCCTTCAGAGGGGCAATGAGCAGTACTTC.

This rearrangement joins TRBV24-1 to TRBJ2-1; maybe TRBD2 (6 bases). V lost 8 bases and J 3 bases, leaving 22 bases between the germline ends. Germline V CDR1 and CDR2: KGHDR, SFDVKD. The CDR3 totals 17 residues. CDR3 coding DNA: TGTGCCACCACGGGAGACCATCTACAAAGAGACTACAATGAGCAGTTCTTC. Its translation is CATTGDHLQRDYNEQFF.

This chain links TRBV10-1 with TRBJ1-1; D perhaps matches TRBD1 (5 bases). The CDR3 extends over 13 amino acids. Per germline, CDR1 WNHNN and CDR2 SYGVQD (reference sequence). Trimming cost V 3 bases and J 5 bases, with 10 bases left between them. CDR3 region: CASSETGKTEAFF. The CDR3 nucleotides read TGCGCCAGCAGTGAAACAGGAAAAACTGAAGCTTTCTTT.

This rearrangement joins TRBV7-9 to TRBJ2-7; D unresolved. The J call may be mistaken, given a closer DNA end match to TRBJ2-5. From germline, CDR1 is SEHNR and CDR2 FQNEAQ (reference sequence). CDR3 length: 15 residues. The CDR3 DNA reads as TGTGCCAGCAGCGCTTCTGTTTGGAACCAAGAGACCCAGTACTTC. Its protein is CASSASVWNQETQYF.

The rearrangement uses TRBV5-1 and TRBJ2-1; TRBD2 aligns across 7 bases. The germline V gene has CDR1 SGHRS and CDR2 YFSETQ. J lost 6 bases, V lost 0 bases, and 3 bases had no gene match. The CDR3 runs 14 residues. The CDR3 region is CASSLASGGNEQFF. For the CDR3, the DNA is TGCGCCAGCAGCTTGGCTAGCGGAGGCAATGAGCAGTTCTTC.